Below, 12 T cell receptor beta chains from the same sample are listed, as sequenced in a study of blood T cells in healthy people across ages. Primers used in a second PCR of roughly 6 to 11 cycles were a sample-barcoded 5' primer and a J-beta primer mix. TCRdb itself ran the 5' RACE reads through MiXCR, one entry per CDR3 protein. Of 600,000 to 800,000 distinct CDR3 sequences in the sample, over 40% were seen once. Input material: blood. These receptor sequences come from a woman older than 75 in good health.

With regard to this clonotype: This may come from a read error, since a much larger clone is one base off. The gene calls are TRBV5-1 and TRBJ2-1, with 7 bases fitting TRBD2. The J call is in doubt because the DNA end fits TRBJ2-7 better. The length of the CDR3 is 16 residues. From germline, CDR1 is SGHRS and CDR2 YFSETQ. CDR3 bases: TGCGCCAGCAGCCAGGGAGGGGTGGGGTCCTACAATGAGCAGTACTTC. Its translation: CASSQGGVGSYNEQYF.

The table lists this clonotype with many counts. V gene TRBV6-6 combines with J gene TRBJ2-1; D gene ambiguous. CDR1 and CDR2 (germline): MNHNY, SVGAGI (reference sequence). V lost 4 bases, J lost 5 bases, and 15 bases lay in between. CDR3 length: 15 amino acids. CDR3 region: CASSSPATRNNEQFF. CDR3 DNA: TGTGCCAGCAGTTCCCCAGCGACACGGAACAATGAGCAGTTCTTC.

V gene TRBV20-1 combines with J gene TRBJ1-1, with D hard to call. CDR3 length equals 13 residues. The V gene lost 2 bases and the J gene lost 5 bases, with 12 bases spanning the gap. The germline gives CDR1 DFQATT, CDR2 SNEGSKA (reference sequence). The DNA of the CDR3 is TGCAGTGCTAGACCCTTCGTGGGAACTGAAGCTTTCTTT. This encodes CSARPFVGTEAFF.

V gene TRBV27 combines with J gene TRBJ2-5, with 10 bases lining up with TRBD2. Trimming took 4 bases from V and 3 from J; bases not matched to a gene: 5. The CDR3 covers 15 residues. Germline V lookup: CDR1 MNHEY, CDR2 SMNVEV (reference sequence). In DNA, the CDR3 is TGTGCCAGCAGTTCACTTGGACTAGCGGAAGAGACCCAGTACTTC. It encodes CASSSLGLAEETQYF.

This clonotype has a single count. This sequence may be a read error, since a much larger clone differs from it by one base. This chain joins TRBV7-2 and TRBJ2-5; no reliable D call. Germline V lookup: CDR1 SGHTA, CDR2 FQGNSA. CDR3 size: 15 residues. The CDR3 DNA follows: TGTGTCAGCAGCTTAAACTACCTACCCGAAGAGACCCAGTACTTC. Translation gives CVSSLNYLPEETQYF.

Comment on this clonotype: An end of the junction differs from the germline gene, which may be a read error. V and J are TRBV20-1 and TRBJ1-4, with D possibly matching TRBD1 (6 bases). This CDR3 contains 13 residues. Per germline, CDR1 DFQATT and CDR2 SNEGSKA (reference sequence). This CDR3 reads CSPRTATNEKLFF. The CDR3 region has the DNA TGCAGTCCTAGGACAGCAACTAATGAAAAACTGTTTTTT.

The rearrangement joins TRBV10-3 to TRBJ2-3; 8 nucleotides line up with TRBD1. V lost 4 bases and J lost 10; bases outside the gene matches: 16. The germline gives CDR1 ENHRY, CDR2 SYGVKD. The CDR3 consists of 16 residues. Here the CDR3 reads CAISGKSQGAMGAQYF. As DNA, the CDR3 is TGTGCCATCAGTGGGAAGTCTCAGGGGGCGATGGGTGCGCAGTATTTT.

This sequence joins TRBV7-2 and TRBJ2-2; 13 bases are shared with TRBD2. CDR1 and CDR2 from the germline V gene are SGHTA and FQGNSA. Trimming took 4 bases from V and 6 from J; bases not matched to a gene: 5. The CDR3 is made up of 16 amino acids. CDR3: CASSWRLAGGPGELFF. CDR3 in DNA: TGTGCCAGCAGCTGGAGACTAGCGGGAGGACCCGGGGAGCTGTTTTTT.

This clonotype was counted at least ten times. This chain joins TRBV28 and TRBJ2-5; D is undetermined. Germline assignment: CDR1 MDHEN and CDR2 SYDVKM. This CDR3 is built from 12 residues. V shed 4 bases and J shed 5 bases, with 8 bases lying between them. In nucleotides, the CDR3 is TGTGCCAGCAGTTCCGCGTTCGAGACCCAGTACTTC. Amino acids: CASSSAFETQYF.

This clonotype has just a few counts. The chain combines TRBV6-6 with TRBJ1-2, with unresolved D. The CDR3 covers 11 residues. Trimming removed 6 bases at V and 8 bases at J, with 10 bases between. Germline V gene lookup returns CDR1 MNHNY and CDR2 SVGAGI (reference sequence). CDR3 nucleotides: TGTGCCAGCAGACCTGTAATAGGCTACACCTTC. This encodes CASRPVIGYTF.

The chain combines TRBV29-1 with TRBJ2-4; no clear D. V lost 0 bases to trimming and J lost 8 bases, with 11 bases between them. The CDR3 totals 13 residues. Germline V lookup: CDR1 SQVTM, CDR2 ANQGSEA. Here the CDR3 reads CSVEEIGPDIQYF. The CDR3 coding sequence is TGCAGCGTTGAAGAGATAGGGCCGGACATTCAGTACTTC.

V is TRBV12-3 or TRBV12-4 and J is TRBJ2-1; 7 nucleotides match TRBD1. The CDR3 length is 15 residues. The V segment lost 7 bases and the J segment 3 bases; nucleotides outside the gene matches: 9. The chain's CDR3 is CASTRPGQNYNEQFF. Written as DNA, the CDR3 is TGTGCCAGCACCCGTCCGGGACAGAACTACAATGAGCAGTTCTTC.